A selection of T cell receptor beta chains follows, all from one sample in a study of regulatory T cells in long-lasting Graves disease. TCRdb re-derived calls from the multiplex PCR reads in MiXCR, one entry per CDR3 protein. In the table there are approximately 460,000 distinct CDR3 sequences, around 17% of which are singletons. The sample also formed part of further work on T cells in Graves' hyperthyroidism and ophthalmopathy.

The sequencing used peripheral blood mononuclear cells (PBMCs), collected at new diagnosis, from a patient treated with antithyroid drugs. These receptors were taken from a woman in her 30s with Graves disease. The conserved cysteine and the conserved F or W are not part of the CDR3 here. Each record gives: V gene, J gene, CDR3 protein.

TRBV28	TRBJ2-2	ASTPGNTGELF
TRBV20-1	TRBJ2-1	SADPGGRGGNEQF
TRBV27	TRBJ2-7	ASSSTLDEQY
TRBV9	TRBJ2-7	ASSATGGSYEQY
TRBV6-1	TRBJ2-7	ASTKGSFYEQY
TRBV18	TRBJ2-7	ASSPRGQY
TRBV24-1	TRBJ2-3	ATSDPINPAGTDTQY
TRBV7-9	NA	ASSPSPGPKENEQF
TRBV6-1	TRBJ2-1	ASSPPGTSGLNEQF
TRBV20-1	TRBJ2-1	GGGEGDNEQF
TRBV9	TRBJ2-1	ASSVSSGRASREQF
TRBV5-5	TRBJ2-7	ASSLDPTGTSYEQY
TRBV24-1	TRBJ2-3	ATSDPNVRESTDTQY
TRBV18	TRBJ1-6	ASSLSGFGNSPFH
TRBV25-1	TRBJ1-3	ASSASTASSGNTIY
TRBV2	TRBJ2-1	ASAYGLAGEGTYNEQF
TRBV6-1	TRBJ1-1	ANPLGCVGTEAF
TRBV20-1	TRBJ2-7	SARAEADSYEQY
TRBV3-1	TRBJ2-1	ASSQDPVSYNEQF
TRBV12-3/TRBV12-4	TRBJ2-1	ASSSQGFGYNEQF
TRBV6-1	TRBJ2-3	ASSSPGVASGGSGTDTQY
TRBV14	TRBJ2-5	ASSQDWLAGGETQY
TRBV3-1	TRBJ1-2	ASRSFVTGGYT
TRBV6-1	TRBJ2-2	ASTFGKNTGELF
TRBV28	TRBJ2-3	ASSVSRESTDTQY
TRBV18	TRBJ2-5	ASSSRTGIEETQY
TRBV2	TRBJ2-5	ASSDGTPVGETQY
TRBV18	TRBJ2-7	ASSPDLAETYEQY
TRBV10-1	TRBJ2-2	ASRRGDTGELF
TRBV6-5	TRBJ1-1	ASSYSQGDTEAF
TRBV15	TRBJ1-5	ATSRERTGSNQPQH
TRBV27	TRBJ2-1	ASSFWDRAPNEQF
TRBV28	TRBJ2-1	ASTFLMNSGPTFSYNEQF
TRBV28	TRBJ1-2	ASSSTNDGYT
TRBV2	TRBJ2-1	ASSKGPHYNEQF
TRBV5-8	TRBJ2-1	ASSLPRPSGTNEQF
TRBV27	TRBJ1-2	ASSLTGDGGYT
TRBV9	TRBJ2-7	ASSETGLGREQY
TRBV18	TRBJ2-5	ASSPPVDPQETQY
TRBV30	TRBJ2-2	AWSPLGVAANTGELF
TRBV28	TRBJ2-2	ASSSPGELF
TRBV28	TRBJ2-7	ASSPLQATVSYEQY
TRBV9	TRBJ2-3	ASSLGTSGVTDTQY
TRBV6-5	TRBJ2-2	ASSYLGGSTGELF
TRBV27	TRBJ2-2	ASLSGNTGELF
TRBV11-2	TRBJ2-4	ASSFYICSAREGGGNIQY
TRBV13	TRBJ2-1	ASSSGGISSYNEQF
TRBV3-1	TRBJ2-3	ASSQDVGSGTQY
TRBV9	TRBJ2-5	ASSVVEETQY
TRBV2	TRBJ2-2	ASSERTGGAGELF